This T cell receptor beta chain emerged from a study of blood T cell repertoires in COVID-19 (dated by TCRdb to 2020 to 2021). Background on the whole study: The collaborator samples originated in the United States, Italy and Spain and spanned the acute and convalescent phases of COVID-19. The material from the prospective study consisted of cDNA or gDNA derived from T cells, B-cell-depleted T cells, or PBMCs. The dataset comprised deeply sampled blood TCRbeta repertoires from subjects exposed to, actively infected with, or recovered from COVID-19. The repertoires were released in a freely available public database meant as a resource for research on the immune response to SARS-CoV-2. The samples were drawn from two sources: the first 160 participants of the ongoing ImmuneRACE study, and 1,200 or so subjects contributed by 6 global collaborators. Sample metadata almost always included a de-identified subject ID, COVID-19 status, age in years and sex. Where HLA class I and class II types were available, the types were taken from metadata supplied by the sample provider, not from assay-based typing.

Notes on this clone: What antigen it recognizes has not been identified. Base qualities are not provided; no much larger clone lies one nucleotide away.

V sheds 3 bases and J sheds 2 bases, leaving 11 bases between their ends. The CDR3, cysteine through phenylalanine, is 14 amino acids long. The only DNA kept is the CDR3, 42 bases in frame from the first base. For CDR1 and CDR2, the germline V gene lists SGHRS and YFSETQ. TCRbeta CDR3 regions were amplified from genomic DNA by means of the immunoSEQ Assay, a bias-controlled multiplex PCR. The original pipeline was this. Nucleated cell counts per sample were estimated from amplification of reference gene primers within the assay. To quantify the absolute abundance of each unique TCRbeta CDR3 rearrangement, sequence reads were collapsed and filtered. Productive Simpson clonality was computed per sample as the square root of Simpson's diversity index over productive rearrangements. Not all clones reach the TCRdb copy of this immuneACCESS table, which keeps in-frame sequences only. Checked studies attribute under half of the gap to unresolved V genes and leave the rest unexplained. The V and J calls and the clone size are those of that table, but D and trimming were determined from the DNA. Here the sample has under 200,000 clones; approximately 85% occur a single time. The ten biggest clones cover around 8.1% of the sample.

Results the study describes overall, beyond this receptor: The amount of clinical and demographic metadata varied by source and participant and was provided uncurated.

At one collaborating source in Seattle, patients were enrolled during active infection and were followed longitudinally through the course of disease. Collaborating institutions collected whole blood in K2EDTA tubes following their own protocols. For TCRbeta analysis, collaborator samples were shipped as frozen whole blood, as isolated PBMCs, or as DNA extracted from either sample type. Sequenced material: peripheral blood. This clonotype originated in a woman in her fifties or sixties with COVID-19, enrolled during active disease. Recombination connected TRBV5-1 to TRBJ1-1; a weak D assignment points to TRBD1 (5 bases agree). The CDR3 reads CASSYRWGNTEAFF. The sequenced DNA: TGCGCCAGCAGCTACAGGTGGGGAAACACTGAAGCTTTCTTT.